The TCR beta chain under discussion was sequenced for a study of circulating CD8 cells and anti-PD-1 response in melanoma. About the research overall: Of roughly 13 patients, seven got anti-PD-1 first and six had prior therapy. Responders had complete or partial responses; non-responders had stable or progressive disease. The study's findings and limits: Diversity ranked highest in DNEG and lowest in TIGIT subsets.

From live CD3+CD8+TCRalphabeta+ cells, four PD-1 and/or TIGIT subsets were sorted. The QIAseq Immune Repertoire TCR panel built the libraries from approximately 15 ng of total RNA. TCRdb re-called the reads with MiXCR, one entry per CDR3 protein. The data contain roughly 440 distinct CDR3 sequences, roughly 13% of them singletons. By share, this clonotype counts as large. Its antigen is undetermined. The sample was CD8+ T cells from PBMCs, taken at baseline or after one month of anti-PD-1 therapy (not recorded which). The source is a human donor with melanoma.

CDR3: CSARDYFESYEQYF. The CDR3 DNA sequence: TGCAGTGCTAGGGACTACTTCGAATCCTACGAGCAGTACTTC. This chain uses TRBV20-1 with TRBJ2-7, with D possibly matching TRBD2 (6 bases). This CDR3 is built from 14 residues. With 3 bases removed from V and 1 base from J, the gap between germline ends came to 13 bases. Germline CDR1 DFQATT, CDR2 SNEGSKA (reference sequence).